The clone carrying this T cell receptor (beta chain) was found a few times. The antigen remains unidentified. Primed by a sample-barcoded 5' primer and a J-beta primer mix, a second PCR proceeded for roughly 6 to 12 cycles. A template-switch adaptor containing 12 random nucleotides labeled each cDNA molecule. TCRdb ran MiXCR on the 5' RACE reads and lists one entry per CDR3 protein. The data hold around 1,000,000 distinct CDR3 sequences, with less than 45% observed a single time. This CDR3 has 17 residues. CDR1 MNHNY and CDR2 SVGAGI come from the germline V gene (reference sequence). J lost 2 bases, V lost 4 bases, and 11 bases had no gene match. This entry is derived from a study of blood T cells in healthy people across ages. Study summary: Template switching retrieved approximately one barcoded beta molecule for each two T cells. Study-level points and caveats: It was the long-lived donors that had more naive CD4+ cells and higher diversity than aged donors.

This receptor was obtained from a man younger than 35 in good health. The V gene is TRBV6-6, the J gene TRBJ2-3, with 8 positions matching TRBD1. Sequencing was done on a sample of blood. In nucleotides, the CDR3 is TGTGCCAGCAGTTCGCTACCCACAGGGGGGCCCACAGATACGCAGTATTTT. Amino acid sequence: CASSSLPTGGPTDTQYF.